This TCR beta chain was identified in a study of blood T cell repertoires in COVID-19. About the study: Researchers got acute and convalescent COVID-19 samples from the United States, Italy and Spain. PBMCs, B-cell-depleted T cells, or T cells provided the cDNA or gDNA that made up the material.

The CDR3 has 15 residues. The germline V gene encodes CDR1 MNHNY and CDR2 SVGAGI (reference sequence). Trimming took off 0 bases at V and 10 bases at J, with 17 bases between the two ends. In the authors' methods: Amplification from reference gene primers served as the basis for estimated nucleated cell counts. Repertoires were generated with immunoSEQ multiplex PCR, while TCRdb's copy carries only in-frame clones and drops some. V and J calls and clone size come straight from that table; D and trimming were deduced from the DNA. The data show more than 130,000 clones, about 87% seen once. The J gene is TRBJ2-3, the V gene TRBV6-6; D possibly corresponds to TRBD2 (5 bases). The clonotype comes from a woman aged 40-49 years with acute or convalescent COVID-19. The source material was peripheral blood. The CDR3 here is CASSYSLAASEAQYF. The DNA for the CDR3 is TGTGCCAGCAGTTACTCCCTCGCGGCTTCGGAGGCGCAGTATTTT.